The 9 T cell receptor beta chains given below trace back to one sample, sequenced in a study of PD-L1 blockade in urothelial cancer. TCRdb keeps only in-frame clones here, not all; method: immunoSEQ multiplex PCR. This sample has over 45,000 clones; 70% to 90% occur once, and the top ten carry 7.6%. The sample here was PBMCs, taken around atezolizumab (anti-PD-L1) treatment. All receptors come from a man aged 60-69 years with urothelial cancer.

The rearrangement joins TRBV18 to TRBJ2-6; D gene unclear. V lost 3 bases to trimming and J lost 0 bases, with 6 bases between them. The CDR3 extends over 15 amino acids. Germline V gives CDR1 KGHSH, CDR2 LQKENI. The CDR3 nucleotides are TGTGCCAGCTCACCCGAGCTCTCTGGGGCCAACGTCCTGACTTTC. Its protein is CASSPELSGANVLTF.

The rearrangement uses TRBV27 and TRBJ1-4; D possibly corresponds to TRBD1 (5 bases). Germline V gives CDR1 MNHEY, CDR2 SMNVEV (reference sequence). This CDR3 is built from 14 residues. The V end lost 2 bases, the J end lost 8 bases, and 12 bases lay between the germline ends. The CDR3 region has the DNA TGTGCCAGCAGTTTACAAGGGGCAGGCGAAAAACTGTTTTTT. Its protein is CASSLQGAGEKLFF.

The CDR3: CASSFQAPTGELFF. CDR3 bases: TGTGCCAGCAGCTTCCAAGCCCCCACCGGGGAGCTGTTTTTT. The V call is TRBV7-2, the J call TRBJ2-2; D remains unclear. This CDR3 has 14 amino acids. Trimming cost V 3 bases and J 4 bases, with 9 bases left between them. CDR1 is SGHTA and CDR2 is FQGNSA in the germline V gene.

The chain uses TRBV9 and TRBJ2-7; TRBD2 is a possible D gene (6 bases). Trimming left V 4 bases short and J 3 bases short, with 17 bases between. Looked up from germline, CDR1 is SGDLS and CDR2 is YYNGEE. The CDR3 totals 15 residues. CDR3 protein: CASSSSGTGYYEQYF. The CDR3 DNA reads as TGTGCCAGCAGCTCCTCTGGGACTGGGTACTACGAGCAGTACTTC. Variable domain in full (rest from reference TRBV9 and TRBJ2-7): DSGVTQTPKHLITATGQRVTLRCSPRSGDLSVYWYQQSLDQGLQFLIQYYNGEERAKGNILERFSAQQFPDLHSELNLSSLELGDSALYFCASSSSGTGYYEQYFGPGTRLTVT.

The V and J genes are TRBV7-2 and TRBJ1-1; TRBD1 matches at 7 bases. The V segment lost 0 bases and the J segment 6 bases; nucleotides outside the gene matches: 7. The CDR3 extends over 15 amino acids. Per the germline V gene, CDR1 is SGHTA and CDR2 is FQGNSA. CDR3 in amino acids: CASSLARGQGPEAFF. Written as DNA, the CDR3 is TGTGCCAGCAGCTTAGCGAGGGGGCAGGGGCCTGAAGCTTTCTTT.

The chain links TRBV7-3 to TRBJ2-3; the match to TRBD1 covers 8 bases. V trimming: 4 bases; J trimming: 1 base; junction bases outside the gene matches: 4. CDR1 SGHTA and CDR2 FQGTGA come from the germline V gene. CDR3 length: 15 amino acids. The CDR3 region is CASSSTGVGTDTQYF. DNA of the CDR3: TGTGCCAGCAGCTCGACAGGGGTGGGCACAGATACGCAGTATTTT. The variable domain in full, completed from reference TRBV7-3 and TRBJ2-3, reads GAGVSQTPSNKVTEKGKYVELRCDPISGHTALYWYRQSLGQGPEFLIYFQGTGAADDSGLPNDRFFAVRPEGSVSTLKIQRTERGDSAVYLCASSSTGVGTDTQYFGPGTRLTVL.

The V call is TRBV7-3, the J call TRBJ2-2, with 8 bases aligning to TRBD2. Germline values: CDR1 SGHTA, CDR2 FQGTGA. Trimming took 5 bases from V and 6 from J; bases not matched to a gene: 2. The CDR3 length is 13 residues. CDR3 in amino acids: CASSPGGSGELFF. DNA of the CDR3: TGTGCCAGCAGCCCGGGGGGGTCCGGGGAGCTGTTTTTT.

The CDR3 DNA is TGTGCCAGCAGTGAGGGAACGGGGGGCCAAGAGACCCAGTACTTC. Translation: CASSEGTGGQETQYF. V usage is TRBV6-4 and J usage is TRBJ2-5, with 7 positions matching TRBD2. Germline CDR1 and CDR2: MRHNA and SNTAGT. This CDR3 has 15 residues. The V and J ends lost 3 bases and 1 base, in that order; junction bases with no gene match: 5.

The rearrangement uses TRBV10-1 and TRBJ1-5; perhaps TRBD1 as D (6 bases). CDR1 and CDR2 from the germline V gene are WNHNN and SYGVQD (reference sequence). The CDR3 runs to 13 residues. V lost 6 bases and J 4 bases, leaving 10 bases between the germline ends. The CDR3 nucleotides read TGCGCCAGCAGCCCAACAGGGAATCAGCCCCAGCATTTT. Residues: CASSPTGNQPQHF.